One sample yielded the 21 T cell receptor beta chains listed below, sequenced in a study of technical replicates of blood from a few donors. TCRdb's table, derived via immunoSEQ multiplex PCR, lists solely in-frame clones and lacks some. The sample shows 75,000 to 90,000 clones, over 80% of them seen only once. The specimen was T cells isolated from PBMCs. These receptor sequences come from a human donor in good health.

The chain links TRBV7-9 to TRBJ1-2; D not resolved. The CDR3 consists of 13 residues. Trimming shortened V by 8 bases and J by 5 bases, and 15 bases separated the two germline ends. Germline V lookup: CDR1 SEHNR, CDR2 FQNEAQ (reference sequence). The CDR3 region has the DNA TGTGCCAGCGGGAGTACAGACTTTTATGGCTACACCTTC. Encoded protein: CASGSTDFYGYTF.

This clone is a singleton in its sample. The chain recombines TRBV19 with TRBJ2-1, with no clear D. Per germline, CDR1 LNHDA and CDR2 SQIVND (reference sequence). Trimming took 7 bases from V and 0 from J, leaving 7 bases between them. This CDR3 spans 13 amino acids. The CDR3 nucleotides are TGTGCCAGTAACCCGAGCTCCTACAATGAGCAGTTCTTC. As protein: CASNPSSYNEQFF.

The rearrangement links TRBV5-1 to TRBJ1-1; D remains ambiguous. Trimming left V 1 base short and J 6 bases short, with 10 bases between. Per germline, CDR1 SGHRS and CDR2 YFSETQ. The length of the CDR3 is 13 residues. The CDR3 sequence: CASSLRAGPEAFF. DNA of the CDR3: TGCGCCAGCAGCTTGCGTGCAGGCCCTGAAGCTTTCTTT.

The chain couples TRBV6-1 to TRBJ2-3; 8 nucleotides match TRBD2. After removal of 2 bases from V and 1 base from J, the junction contained 20 bases not matched to a gene. The CDR3 has 21 residues. The V gene's germline CDR1 is MNHNS and CDR2 SASEGT. CDR3 sequence: CASSEKSGGWRTSTGTDTQYF. In DNA form, the CDR3 reads TGTGCCAGCAGTGAAAAGTCCGGTGGCTGGAGGACTAGCACCGGCACAGATACGCAGTATTTT.

V gene TRBV30 combines with J gene TRBJ2-1; TRBD1 aligns across 7 bases. In germline, CDR1 is GTSNPN, CDR2 SVGIG (reference sequence). V gave up 5 bases and J gave up 2 bases; unmatched junction bases: 9. CDR3 size: 15 residues. The CDR3 sequence is CAWQSPGQTYNEQFF. CDR3 DNA sequence: TGTGCCTGGCAATCCCCGGGACAGACCTACAATGAGCAGTTCTTC.

V gene TRBV5-4 combines with J gene TRBJ2-1, with 9 positions matching TRBD1. V lost 4 bases and J lost 2; bases outside the gene matches: 4. This CDR3 region has 15 residues. Germline CDR1 and CDR2: SGHNT and YYREEE (reference sequence). The CDR3 sequence is CASSRRQGAYNEQFF. The CDR3 DNA sequence: TGTGCCAGCAGCCGTCGACAGGGGGCCTACAATGAGCAGTTCTTC.

The J gene is TRBJ2-7, the V gene TRBV11-1; D call uncertain. V gave up 5 bases and J gave up 5 bases, with 16 bases separating them. The germline V gene has CDR1 SGHAT and CDR2 FQDESV (reference sequence). This CDR3 contains 14 residues. The CDR3 region has the DNA TGTGCCAGCAGCCTCGCCACGAACAACGACGAGCAGTACTTC. It yields the protein CASSLATNNDEQYF.

V usage is TRBV15 and J usage is TRBJ2-3, with 11 positions matching TRBD2. The CDR3 is 16 residues long. Per germline, CDR1 LNHNV and CDR2 YYDKDF (reference sequence). J gave up 2 bases and V 3 bases, and 4 bases lay outside the gene matches. The chain's CDR3 is CATSRELAGATDTQYF. In DNA form, the CDR3 reads TGTGCCACCAGCAGGGAACTAGCGGGGGCCACAGATACGCAGTATTTT.

This chain joins TRBV4-1 and TRBJ2-7; 7 nucleotides line up with TRBD1. The CDR3 has 16 amino acids. V lost 2 bases, J lost 2 bases, and 9 bases stayed unmatched. Germline loops: CDR1 MGHRA, CDR2 YSYEKL. CDR3 protein: CASSQLRQGVAYEQYF. CDR3 DNA sequence: TGCGCCAGCAGCCAACTCAGACAGGGAGTCGCCTACGAGCAGTACTTC.

This clone has a handful of counts. The V call is TRBV5-4, the J call TRBJ2-5; D is ambiguous. CDR1 and CDR2 from the germline V gene are SGHNT and YYREEE (reference sequence). V was pared by 3 bases and J by 2 bases, with 2 bases between. The CDR3 runs 11 residues. CDR3 in amino acids: CASSSQETQYF. DNA of the CDR3: TGTGCCAGCAGCTCGCAAGAGACCCAGTACTTC.

This clone is a singleton in its sample. The J gene is TRBJ2-3, the V gene TRBV5-1, with 13 positions matching TRBD2. Germline values: CDR1 SGHRS, CDR2 YFSETQ. V lost 6 bases and J lost 6; bases outside the gene matches: 10. The CDR3 consists of 16 residues. In DNA, the CDR3 is TGCGCCAGCACCTTTGCGGGACTAGCGGGGAGTGATACGCAGTATTTT. This encodes CASTFAGLAGSDTQYF.

The chain employs TRBV29-1 and TRBJ2-7, with 12 bases identical to TRBD1. CDR1 and CDR2 (germline): SQVTM, ANQGSEA. The length of the CDR3 is 13 residues. The V and J ends lost 6 bases and 5 bases, in that order; junction bases with no gene match: 5. The CDR3: CSVNRDRGHEQYF. Here the CDR3 DNA reads TGCAGCGTAAACCGGGACAGGGGGCACGAGCAGTACTTC.

This clone was observed once. The chain combines TRBV6-5 with TRBJ1-2, with 8 nucleotides matching TRBD1. The CDR3 spans 14 residues. In germline, CDR1 is MNHEY, CDR2 SVGAGI. V was pared by 4 bases and J by 2 bases, with 3 bases of the junction left unmatched. The CDR3 nucleotides read TGTGCCAGCAGTTCCGGACAGGGAAACTATGGCTACACCTTC. This sequence encodes CASSSGQGNYGYTF.

This sequence joins TRBV9 and TRBJ2-7, with D possibly being TRBD2 (6 bases). V shed 3 bases and J shed 4 bases, with 20 bases lying between them. CDR3 size: 16 residues. CDR1 and CDR2 (germline): SGDLS, YYNGEE. CDR3 nucleotides: TGTGCCAGCAGCGGGGGGGAGAGGGGCAGAAGATACGAGCAGTACTTC. Encoded protein: CASSGGERGRRYEQYF.

This chain connects TRBV10-3 to TRBJ1-4, with D possibly being TRBD1 (6 bases). The V gene lost 8 bases and the J gene lost 8 bases, with 15 bases spanning the gap. CDR3 length: 13 amino acids. Per germline, CDR1 ENHRY and CDR2 SYGVKD. The CDR3 DNA is TGTGCCATCGCCAGGGGAGAGGAGGAAAAACTGTTTTTT. Amino acid sequence: CAIARGEEEKLFF.

The chain carries TRBV6-5 and TRBJ2-3; D may be TRBD2 (6 bases). The ends were cut back, 3 bases at V and 0 bases at J, with 7 bases in the middle. The CDR3 totals 14 residues. CDR1 is MNHEY and CDR2 is SVGAGI in the germline V gene. The CDR3 here is CASSYRGSTDTQYF. CDR3 in DNA: TGTGCCAGCAGTTATCGGGGGAGCACAGATACGCAGTATTTT.

This chain links TRBV9 with TRBJ1-2, with D perhaps matching TRBD1 (5 bases). The CDR3 contains 14 residues. CDR1 is SGDLS and CDR2 is YYNGEE in the germline V gene. Trimming removed 0 bases at V and 4 bases at J, with 10 bases between. The DNA of the CDR3 is TGTGCCAGCAGCGTAGGGGGGGATGGCTATGGCTACACCTTC. Translation: CASSVGGDGYGYTF.

The chain couples TRBV9 to TRBJ2-6; 11 bases line up with TRBD1. This CDR3 is built from 18 residues. Germline lookup yields CDR1 SGDLS and CDR2 YYNGEE. Trimming took 1 base from V and 2 from J; bases not matched to a gene: 5. CDR3 in amino acids: CASSVRDRGETGANVLTF. The CDR3 DNA follows: TGTGCCAGCAGCGTACGGGACAGGGGGGAGACTGGGGCCAACGTCCTGACTTTC.

The chain joins TRBV10-3 to TRBJ2-2, with D possibly being TRBD1 (6 bases). The CDR3 is 13 residues long. Germline CDR1 is ENHRY and CDR2 is SYGVKD. The V and J ends lost 8 bases and 1 base respectively, with 8 bases between them. The CDR3 is CAILQGNTGELFF. The CDR3 DNA reads as TGTGCCATCTTACAGGGGAACACCGGGGAGCTGTTTTTT.

The sample holds a few counts of this clone. The chain has TRBV9 and TRBJ1-1; TRBD1 matches at 7 bases. Trimming took 4 bases from V and 4 from J; bases not matched to a gene: 7. From germline, CDR1 is SGDLS and CDR2 YYNGEE. CDR3 size: 14 residues. The CDR3 coding sequence is TGTGCCAGCAGCACGACAGGGTCGGCCACTGAAGCTTTCTTT. Translating gives CASSTTGSATEAFF.

This clone was picked up a small number of times. The chain employs TRBV6-5 and TRBJ2-7, with D possibly being TRBD1 (5 bases). The germline V gene encodes CDR1 MNHEY and CDR2 SVGAGI. The CDR3 spans 13 residues. Trimming removed 6 bases at V and 2 bases at J, with 11 bases between. CDR3 DNA sequence: TGTGCCAGCAGGAAGGGGTTAGCCTACGAGCAGTACTTC. Translation gives CASRKGLAYEQYF.